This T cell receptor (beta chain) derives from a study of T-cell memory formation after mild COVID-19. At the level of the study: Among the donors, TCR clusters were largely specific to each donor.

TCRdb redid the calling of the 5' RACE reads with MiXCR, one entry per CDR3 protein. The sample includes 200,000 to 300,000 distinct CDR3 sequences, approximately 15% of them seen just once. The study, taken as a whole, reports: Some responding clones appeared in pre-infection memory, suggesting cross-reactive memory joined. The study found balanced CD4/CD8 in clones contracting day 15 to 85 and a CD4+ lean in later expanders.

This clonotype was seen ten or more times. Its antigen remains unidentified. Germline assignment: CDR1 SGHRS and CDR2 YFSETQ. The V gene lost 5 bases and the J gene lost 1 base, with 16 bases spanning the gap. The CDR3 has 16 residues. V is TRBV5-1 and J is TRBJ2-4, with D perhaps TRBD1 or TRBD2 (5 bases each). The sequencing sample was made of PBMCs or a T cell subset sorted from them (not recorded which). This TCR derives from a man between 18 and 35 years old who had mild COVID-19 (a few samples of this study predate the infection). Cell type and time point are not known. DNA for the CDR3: TGCGCCAGCAGTGAGGGTTCGTCAGGGGCCAAAAACATTCAGTACTTC. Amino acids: CASSEGSSGAKNIQYF.